These 9 T cell receptor beta chains were all obtained from the same sample, sequenced in a study of blood T cells in healthy people across ages. With a J-beta primer mix and a sample-barcoded 5' primer, a second PCR ran about 6 to 11 cycles. MiXCR, applied by TCRdb to the 5' RACE reads, yields one record per CDR3 protein. The table has about 1.4 million distinct CDR3 sequences, 55% to 75% seen once. Sequencing was carried out using blood. The receptors here all came from a man younger than 30 in good health.

This clonotype was detected only once. V and J are TRBV6-2 or TRBV6-3 and TRBJ2-7, with a weak D call TRBD2 (6 bases). TRBJ2-5 matches the DNA end more closely, so the J call is doubtful. Germline V CDR1 and CDR2: MNHEY, SVGEGT. The CDR3 has 16 amino acids. In DNA form, the CDR3 reads TGTGCCAGCCTACCCTTGCGGCGGGGCCTGGTGGAGACCCAGTACTTC. It is translated as CASLPLRRGLVETQYF.

This chain connects TRBV30 to TRBJ1-1; 9 bases are shared with TRBD1. The CDR3 loop spans 14 amino acids. In germline, CDR1 is GTSNPN, CDR2 SVGIG (reference sequence). Unmatched junction bases numbered 4, after V lost 0 bases and J lost 5 bases. For the CDR3, the DNA is TGTGCCTGGAGTGTAGGACAGGGGTTGACTGAAGCTTTCTTT. It codes for CAWSVGQGLTEAFF.

This sequence joins TRBV20-1 and TRBJ2-1; TRBD1 matches at 8 bases. V shed 6 bases, J shed 15 bases, and the junction held 7 bases outside the gene matches. Germline CDR1 reads DFQATT; CDR2 reads SNEGSKA (reference sequence). The length of the CDR3 is 10 residues. The CDR3 nucleotides are TGCAGTGCGGGCCGGGACAGGCTGTTCTTC. Its translation is CSAGRDRLFF.

This clonotype was seen more than once but under ten times. This chain links TRBV20-1 with TRBJ2-7; tentative D call: TRBD2 (5 bases). From germline, CDR1 is DFQATT and CDR2 SNEGSKA (reference sequence). The V end was cut by 4 bases, the J end by 0 bases, with 13 bases between. This CDR3 is 14 amino acids long. The CDR3 region has the DNA TGCAGTGCTACGTCGGGGATACGCTCCTACGAGCAGTACTTC. Translating gives CSATSGIRSYEQYF.

The CDR3 is CSVKADPNLNEQFF. The CDR3 nucleotides read TGCAGCGTTAAAGCAGACCCTAATCTCAATGAGCAGTTCTTC. The chain is built from TRBV29-1 and TRBJ2-1; D gene uncertain. CDR1 and CDR2 (germline): SQVTM, ANQGSEA. The length of the CDR3 is 14 residues. V lost 5 bases and J lost 6, with 17 bases in between.

This clonotype was seen a single time. This chain uses TRBV20-1 with TRBJ1-2; D uncertain. CDR3 length: 13 residues. V was clipped by 4 bases and J by 10 bases, with 19 bases between them. Germline CDR1 and CDR2: DFQATT and SNEGSKA (reference sequence). CDR3 DNA: TGCAGTGCTACTCCGGTTGGCGGAATGGACTACACCTTC. It yields the protein CSATPVGGMDYTF.

This chain links TRBV4-3 with TRBJ2-7; either TRBD1 or TRBD2 may fit D (5 bases each). The germline gives CDR1 LGHNA, CDR2 YSLEER. The CDR3 contains 15 residues. With 0 bases removed from V and 4 bases from J, the gap between germline ends came to 13 bases. The CDR3, as DNA: TGCGCCAGCAGCCAAGAGAATTGGGGACCTTACGAGCAGTACTTC. This codes for CASSQENWGPYEQYF.

This clonotype was counted a few times. The chain is built from TRBV15 and TRBJ2-6, with D possibly TRBD2 on 5 matching bases. This CDR3 spans 15 amino acids. Trimming removed 3 bases at V and 4 bases at J, with 10 bases between. Germline lookup yields CDR1 LNHNV and CDR2 YYDKDF (reference sequence). Written as DNA, the CDR3 is TGTGCCACCAGCAGGGAGGTATCGGGGGCCAACGTCCTGACTTTC. This sequence encodes CATSREVSGANVLTF.

The chain has TRBV14 and TRBJ2-1; D is unclear. CDR1 and CDR2 (germline): SGHDN, FVKESK. Trimming pared 3 bases from V and 4 bases from J, leaving 7 bases between. This CDR3 comprises 13 residues. This CDR3 is CASSHRLYNEQFF. In DNA form, the CDR3 reads TGTGCCAGCAGCCATCGACTGTACAATGAGCAGTTCTTC.